This T cell receptor (beta chain) was retrieved from a study of regulatory T cells in long-lasting Graves disease. Study at large: Graves' patients who were just diagnosed had used antithyroid drugs for under 3 months.

Arm-PCR of CDR3 regions and iRepertoire HTBI primers were the basis on which TCR beta libraries were built. TCRdb reprocessed the multiplex PCR reads via MiXCR and lists one record per CDR3 protein. In the table there are 350,000 to 400,000 distinct CDR3 sequences, around 15% of which are singletons. V shed 9 bases and J shed 8 bases, with 17 bases lying between them. Germline lookup yields CDR1 SGHKS and CDR2 YYEKEE (reference sequence). The CDR3 loop spans 13 amino acids. Time point reported: newly diagnosed GD, antithyroid drugs for less than 3 months. RNA extracted from PBMCs served as the sequencing template. This clonotype came up a few times. A much larger clone differs from this one at a single base, so this may be a read error.

The TCR originated in a female donor with Graves disease. The starting material was peripheral blood mononuclear cells (PBMCs), obtained at new diagnosis, from a patient treated with antithyroid drugs. The V gene is TRBV5-5, the J gene TRBJ2-2, with D perhaps matching TRBD1 (6 bases). The CDR3 reads CANRLPGTGELFF. CDR3 nucleotides: TGTGCCAACAGGCTCCCCGGGACAGGGGAGCTGTTTTTT.